This entry lists 10 T cell receptor beta chains sequenced from one sample in a study of blood T cell repertoires in COVID-19. Libraries were prepared by immunoSEQ multiplex PCR; TCRdb keeps only in-frame clonotypes and omits some of them. The sample consists of about 270,000 clones, around 93% of them appearing once. The sequenced material came from PBMCs or T cells enriched from blood (not recorded which). Receptors were obtained from a man between 35 and 55 years old who had been exposed to COVID-19.

This chain joins TRBV6-4 and TRBJ1-2, with D maybe TRBD1 (5 bases). In germline, CDR1 is MRHNA, CDR2 SNTAGT. Trimming took off 5 bases at V and 5 bases at J, with 21 bases between the two ends. CDR3 length equals 16 residues. CDR3 loop: CASSPTWGGTVYGYTF. The CDR3 nucleotides are TGTGCCAGCAGTCCAACGTGGGGGGGAACAGTTTATGGCTACACCTTC.

This clone turned up a few times. The chain recombines TRBV9 with TRBJ1-3; perhaps TRBD1 as D (6 bases). CDR3 size: 15 residues. V lost 0 bases, J lost 2 bases, and 9 bases lay in between. CDR1 SGDLS and CDR2 YYNGEE come from the germline V gene. The CDR3 loop is CASSVAGATGNTIYF. The CDR3 region has the DNA TGTGCCAGCAGCGTAGCAGGGGCGACTGGAAACACCATATATTTT.

This sequence joins TRBV20-1 and TRBJ2-1, with D hard to call. The CDR3 has 11 amino acids. Germline V lookup: CDR1 DFQATT, CDR2 SNEGSKA (reference sequence). DNA for the CDR3: TGCACGTGGAGTGGCTACAATGAGCAGTTCTTC. It specifies CTWSGYNEQFF.

The J gene is TRBJ2-2, the V gene TRBV6-6; 13 nucleotides match TRBD2. V dropped 6 bases and J dropped 3; count of bases not matched to a gene: 4. CDR1 MNHNY and CDR2 SVGAGI come from the germline V gene (reference sequence). The CDR3 runs 16 residues. The DNA for the CDR3 is TGTGCCAGCAGCGGACTAGCGGGAGCTCACACCGGGGAGCTGTTTTTT. It yields the protein CASSGLAGAHTGELFF.

The chain combines TRBV9 with TRBJ1-5; tentative D call: TRBD1 (5 bases). The CDR3 covers 14 residues. Trimming cost V 2 bases and J 10 bases, with 16 bases left between them. Germline loops: CDR1 SGDLS, CDR2 YYNGEE. This chain's CDR3 is CASSVIPDGGPQHF. The CDR3 nucleotides read TGTGCCAGCAGCGTCATACCGGACGGGGGACCCCAGCATTTT.

This chain links TRBV7-2 with TRBJ1-1; possible D gene TRBD1, 5 bases. The CDR3 length is 14 residues. Germline lookup yields CDR1 SGHTA and CDR2 FQGNSA. Deletions cut 1 base from V and 7 bases from J, with 13 bases between. CDR3 sequence (DNA): TGTGCCAGCAGCTTAGAACGGGCGGGACTTGAAGCTTTCTTT. Translated, it gives CASSLERAGLEAFF.

The J gene is TRBJ2-2, the V gene TRBV5-1; 7 nucleotides line up with TRBD1. Per the germline V gene, CDR1 is SGHRS and CDR2 is YFSETQ. The V segment lost 5 bases and the J segment 1 base; nucleotides outside the gene matches: 5. The CDR3 totals 15 residues. The CDR3 sequence: CASRRQGRNTGELFF. CDR3 DNA sequence: TGCGCCAGCAGGAGACAGGGACGGAACACCGGGGAGCTGTTTTTT.

The rearrangement uses TRBV11-3 and TRBJ2-6, with D tentatively TRBD2 (6 bases). The V gene lost 7 bases and the J gene lost 0 bases, with 22 bases spanning the gap. The CDR3 contains 19 residues. Germline-derived CDR1 and CDR2 are SGHNT and YENEEA. The CDR3 reads CASTFRRSGATSGANVLTF. CDR3 DNA: TGTGCCAGCACCTTTCGGCGGTCGGGAGCCACCTCTGGGGCCAACGTCCTGACTTTC. Using reference TRBV11-3 and TRBJ2-6 for the parts outside the CDR3, the full variable domain is EAGVVQSPRYKIIEKKQPVAFWCNPISGHNTLYWYLQNLGQGPELLIRYENEEAVDDSQLPKDRFSAERLKGVDSTLKIQPAELGDSAVYLCASTFRRSGATSGANVLTFGAGSRLTVL.

This rearrangement joins TRBV12-5 to TRBJ2-3; D may be TRBD2 (6 bases). Deletions cut 3 bases from V and 2 bases from J, with 12 bases between. This CDR3 is 15 amino acids long. Per the germline V gene, CDR1 is LGHNT and CDR2 is FRNRAP. The CDR3 sequence: CASGFMGGLTDTQYF. The DNA of the CDR3 is TGTGCTAGTGGTTTTATGGGGGGTCTCACAGATACGCAGTATTTT. Complete variable domain (other parts from reference TRBV12-5 and TRBJ2-3): DARVTQTPRHKVTEMGQEVTMRCQPILGHNTVFWYRQTMMQGLELLAYFRNRAPLDDSGMPKDRFSAEMPDATLATLKIQPSEPRDSAVYFCASGFMGGLTDTQYFGPGTRLTVL.

J is TRBJ2-2 and V is TRBV5-1; D is perhaps TRBD1 (5 bases). Germline CDR1 is SGHRS and CDR2 is YFSETQ. The CDR3 totals 20 residues. With 2 bases removed from V and 4 bases from J, the gap between germline ends came to 27 bases. The DNA for the CDR3 is TGCGCCAGCAGCTTTCAGGGTACGTGGTCCTTTGCTGAAGTCACCGGGGAGCTGTTTTTT. This codes for CASSFQGTWSFAEVTGELFF.